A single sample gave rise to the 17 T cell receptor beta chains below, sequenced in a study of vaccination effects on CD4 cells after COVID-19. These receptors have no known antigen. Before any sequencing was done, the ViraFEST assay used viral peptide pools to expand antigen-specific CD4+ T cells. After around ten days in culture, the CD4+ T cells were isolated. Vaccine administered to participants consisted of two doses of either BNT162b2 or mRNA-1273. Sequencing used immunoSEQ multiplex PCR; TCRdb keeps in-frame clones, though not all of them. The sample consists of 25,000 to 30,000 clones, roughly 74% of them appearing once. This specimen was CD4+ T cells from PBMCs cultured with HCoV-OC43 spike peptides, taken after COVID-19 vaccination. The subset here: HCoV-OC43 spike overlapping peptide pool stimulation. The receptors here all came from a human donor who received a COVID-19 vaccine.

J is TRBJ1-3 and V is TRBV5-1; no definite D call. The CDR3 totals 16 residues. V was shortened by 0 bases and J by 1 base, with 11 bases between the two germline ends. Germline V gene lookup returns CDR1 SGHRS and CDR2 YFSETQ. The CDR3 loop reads CASSLASRFSGNTIYF. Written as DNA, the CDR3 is TGCGCCAGCAGCTTGGCATCCCGGTTTTCTGGAAACACCATATATTTT.

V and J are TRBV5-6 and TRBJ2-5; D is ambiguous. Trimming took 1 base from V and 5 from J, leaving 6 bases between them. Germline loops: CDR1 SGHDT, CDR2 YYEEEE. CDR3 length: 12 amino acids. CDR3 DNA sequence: TGTGCCAGCAGCTTGAACGCGGAGACCCAGTACTTC. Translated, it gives CASSLNAETQYF.

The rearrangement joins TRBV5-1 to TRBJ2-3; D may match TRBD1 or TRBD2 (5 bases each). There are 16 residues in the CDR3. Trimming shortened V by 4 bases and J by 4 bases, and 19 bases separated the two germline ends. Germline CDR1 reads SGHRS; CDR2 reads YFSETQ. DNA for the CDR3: TGCGCCAGCAGCGCCCGTGGGGGTTGGGGATCAGATACGCAGTATTTT. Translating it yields CASSARGGWGSDTQYF.

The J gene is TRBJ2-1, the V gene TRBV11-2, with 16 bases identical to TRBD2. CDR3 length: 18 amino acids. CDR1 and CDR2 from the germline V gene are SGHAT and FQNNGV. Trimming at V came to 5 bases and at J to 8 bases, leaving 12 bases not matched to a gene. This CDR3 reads CASSRHSGLAGGPHEQFF. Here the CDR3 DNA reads TGTGCCAGCAGCAGACACTCGGGACTAGCGGGGGGGCCACATGAGCAGTTCTTC.

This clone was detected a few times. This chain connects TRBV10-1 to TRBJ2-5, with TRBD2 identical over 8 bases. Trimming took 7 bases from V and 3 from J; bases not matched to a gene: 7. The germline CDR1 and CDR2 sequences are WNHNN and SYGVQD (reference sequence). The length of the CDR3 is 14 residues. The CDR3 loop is CASTGQLAEETQYF. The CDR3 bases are TGCGCCAGCACAGGGCAACTAGCGGAAGAGACCCAGTACTTC.

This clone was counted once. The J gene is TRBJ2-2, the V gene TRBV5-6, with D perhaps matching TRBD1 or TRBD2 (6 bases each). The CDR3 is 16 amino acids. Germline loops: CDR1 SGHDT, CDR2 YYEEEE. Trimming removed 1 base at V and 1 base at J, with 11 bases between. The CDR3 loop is CASSLFRGQNTGELFF. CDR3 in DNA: TGTGCCAGCAGCTTGTTCCGGGGGCAGAACACCGGGGAGCTGTTTTTT.

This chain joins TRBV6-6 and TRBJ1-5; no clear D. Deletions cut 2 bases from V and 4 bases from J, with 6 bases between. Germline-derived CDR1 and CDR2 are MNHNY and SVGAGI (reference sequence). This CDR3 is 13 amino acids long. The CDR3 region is CASSYHENQPQHF. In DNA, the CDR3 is TGTGCCAGCAGTTACCATGAGAATCAGCCCCAGCATTTT.

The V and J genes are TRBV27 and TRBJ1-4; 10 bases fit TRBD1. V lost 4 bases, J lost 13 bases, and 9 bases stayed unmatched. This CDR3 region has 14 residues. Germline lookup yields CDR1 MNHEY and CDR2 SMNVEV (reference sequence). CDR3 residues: CASSSGQGVSPLFF. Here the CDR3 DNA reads TGTGCCAGCAGTTCCGGACAGGGGGTTTCACCACTGTTTTTT.

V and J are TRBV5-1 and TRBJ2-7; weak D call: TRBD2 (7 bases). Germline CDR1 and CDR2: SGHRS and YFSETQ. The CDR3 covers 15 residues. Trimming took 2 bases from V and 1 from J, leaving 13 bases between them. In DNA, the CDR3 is TGCGCCAGCAGCTTTAGGGGGGGCCCGTCCTACGAGCAGTACTTC. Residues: CASSFRGGPSYEQYF. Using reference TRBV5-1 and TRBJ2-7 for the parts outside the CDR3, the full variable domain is KAGVTQTPRYLIKTRGQQVTLSCSPISGHRSVSWYQQTPGQGLQFLFEYFSETQRNKGNFPGRFSGRQFSNSRSEMNVSTLELGDSALYLCASSFRGGPSYEQYFGPGTRLTVT.

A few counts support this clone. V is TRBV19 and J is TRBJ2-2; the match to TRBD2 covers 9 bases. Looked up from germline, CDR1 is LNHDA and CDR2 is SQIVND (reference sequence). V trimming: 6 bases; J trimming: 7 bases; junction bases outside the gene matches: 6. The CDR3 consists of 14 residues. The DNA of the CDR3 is TGTGCCAGTAGGCCTAGCGGGATGAACGGGGAGCTGTTTTTT. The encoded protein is CASRPSGMNGELFF.

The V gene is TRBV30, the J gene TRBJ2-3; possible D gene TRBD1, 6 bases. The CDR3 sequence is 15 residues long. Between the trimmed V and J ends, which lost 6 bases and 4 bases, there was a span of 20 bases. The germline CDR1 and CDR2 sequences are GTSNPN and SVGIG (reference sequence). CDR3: CACQKGVGIPDTQYF. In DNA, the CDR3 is TGTGCCTGCCAAAAGGGGGTGGGGATCCCAGATACGCAGTATTTT.

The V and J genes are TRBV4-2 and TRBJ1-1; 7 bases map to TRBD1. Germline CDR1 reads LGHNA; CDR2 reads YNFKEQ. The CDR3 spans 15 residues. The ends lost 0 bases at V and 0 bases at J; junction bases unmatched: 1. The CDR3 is CASSQETGMNTEAFF. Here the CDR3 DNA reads TGTGCCAGCAGCCAAGAGACAGGGATGAACACTGAAGCTTTCTTT.

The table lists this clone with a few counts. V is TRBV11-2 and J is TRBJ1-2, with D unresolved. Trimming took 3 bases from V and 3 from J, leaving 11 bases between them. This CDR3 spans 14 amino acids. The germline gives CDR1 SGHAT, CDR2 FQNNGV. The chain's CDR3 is CASSFLFGDYGYTF. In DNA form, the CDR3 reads TGTGCCAGCAGCTTCCTCTTTGGGGACTATGGCTACACCTTC.

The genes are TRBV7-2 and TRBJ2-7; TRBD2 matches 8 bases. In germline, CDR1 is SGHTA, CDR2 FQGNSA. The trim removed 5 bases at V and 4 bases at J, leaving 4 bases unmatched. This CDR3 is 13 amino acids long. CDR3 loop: CASSPGLVYEQYF. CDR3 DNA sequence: TGTGCCAGCAGCCCGGGACTAGTGTACGAGCAGTACTTC.

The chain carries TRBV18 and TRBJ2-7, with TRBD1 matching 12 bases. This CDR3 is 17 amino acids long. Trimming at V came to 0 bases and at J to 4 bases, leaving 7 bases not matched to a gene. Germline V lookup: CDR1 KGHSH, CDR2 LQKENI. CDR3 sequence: CASSPPPGTGGGYEQYF. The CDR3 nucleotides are TGTGCCAGCTCACCACCGCCTGGGACAGGGGGCGGATACGAGCAGTACTTC.

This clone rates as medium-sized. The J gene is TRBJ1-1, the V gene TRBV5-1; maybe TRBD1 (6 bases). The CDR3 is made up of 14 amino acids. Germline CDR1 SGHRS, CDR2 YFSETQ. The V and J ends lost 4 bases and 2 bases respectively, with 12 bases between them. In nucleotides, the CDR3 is TGCGCCAGCAGCGAGCAGGGGATCAACACTGAAGCTTTCTTT. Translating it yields CASSEQGINTEAFF.

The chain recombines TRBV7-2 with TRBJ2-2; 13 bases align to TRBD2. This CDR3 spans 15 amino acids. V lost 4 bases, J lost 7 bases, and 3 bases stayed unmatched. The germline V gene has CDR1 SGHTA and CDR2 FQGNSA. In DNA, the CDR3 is TGTGCCAGCAGCTCAACTAGCGGGAGGGGCGGGGAGCTGTTTTTT. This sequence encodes CASSSTSGRGGELFF.